The 12 T cell receptor beta chains below all came from one sample that was sequenced in a study of blood T cell repertoires in COVID-19. The protocol was immunoSEQ multiplex PCR, while the TCRdb copy is restricted to in-frame clones and leaves out a portion. The sample lists 350,000 to 450,000 clones, about 85% occurring once. Sequenced sample: peripheral blood. These receptors were obtained from a woman between 18 and 30 years old with acute or convalescent COVID-19.

This clone has a single count. This chain uses TRBV27 with TRBJ2-7, with 11 bases lining up with TRBD1. CDR1 and CDR2 from the germline V gene are MNHEY and SMNVEV (reference sequence). The CDR3 has 15 amino acids. V shed 4 bases, J shed 4 bases, and the junction held 6 bases outside the gene matches. The CDR3 DNA is TGTGCCAGCAGTTCGGACAGGGGGCTGGGATACGAGCAGTACTTC. It codes for CASSSDRGLGYEQYF.

The rearrangement uses TRBV27 and TRBJ2-5, with D possibly matching TRBD2 (5 bases). Germline CDR1 and CDR2: MNHEY and SMNVEV (reference sequence). The CDR3 is made up of 14 amino acids. V lost 6 bases and J 4 bases, leaving 15 bases between the germline ends. DNA for the CDR3: TGTGCCAGCAGGGCATATGAGGGCTTAGAGACCCAGTACTTC. It yields the protein CASRAYEGLETQYF.

The J gene is TRBJ2-4, the V gene TRBV7-2; 7 bases fit TRBD1. The CDR3 loop spans 17 amino acids. CDR1 is SGHTA and CDR2 is FQGNSA in the germline V gene. V shed 4 bases and J 0 bases; nucleotides not matched to a gene: 9. The DNA for the CDR3 is TGTGCCAGCAGCTCAGGGGGACAGTCTCTAGCCAAAAACATTCAGTACTTC. Its protein product is CASSSGGQSLAKNIQYF.

The chain carries TRBV30 and TRBJ1-4, with 7 nucleotides matching TRBD1. The CDR3 is 13 amino acids. The trim removed 4 bases at V and 4 bases at J, leaving 3 bases unmatched. Germline values: CDR1 GTSNPN, CDR2 SVGIG (reference sequence). This CDR3 is CAWTGGNNEKLFF. The CDR3 bases are TGTGCCTGGACAGGGGGGAATAATGAAAAACTGTTTTTT.

This sequence joins TRBV2 and TRBJ1-1, with D possibly TRBD1 on 6 matching bases. The CDR3 is 12 residues long. With 10 bases removed from V and 4 bases from J, the gap between germline ends came to 13 bases. Germline CDR1 is SNHLY and CDR2 is FYNNEI. CDR3 nucleotides: TGTGCCATCATACAGGGACCCACTGAAGCTTTCTTT. This gives the protein CAIIQGPTEAFF.

The chain employs TRBV5-1 and TRBJ1-4; 7 bases fit TRBD1. CDR1 is SGHRS and CDR2 is YFSETQ in the germline V gene. J was trimmed by 10 bases and V by 0 bases; bases with no gene match: 6. This CDR3 has 14 residues. CDR3 sequence: CASSLAGQAGKLFF. The CDR3 DNA is TGCGCCAGCAGCTTGGCAGGACAGGCCGGAAAACTGTTTTTT.

The J gene is TRBJ1-6, the V gene TRBV4-2; 7 bases are a match to TRBD1. Germline CDR1 LGHNA, CDR2 YNFKEQ. J was trimmed by 5 bases and V by 1 base; bases with no gene match: 8. The CDR3 has 17 amino acids. The CDR3 nucleotides are TGTGCCAGCAGCCAAGTACGGCAGGGGGTTAATAATTCACCCCTCCACTTT. Encoded protein: CASSQVRQGVNNSPLHF.

V is TRBV11-3 and J is TRBJ2-5; 10 nucleotides align to TRBD1. J was trimmed by 7 bases and V by 5 bases; bases with no gene match: 7. The CDR3 is 14 amino acids. CDR1 SGHNT and CDR2 YENEEA come from the germline V gene. The CDR3 region has the DNA TGTGCCAGCAGCCCCGGACAGGGGGTAGGGACCCAGTACTTC. This gives the protein CASSPGQGVGTQYF.

This clone was observed a handful of times. V usage is TRBV2 and J usage is TRBJ1-2, with 9 bases matching TRBD1. The CDR3 totals 11 residues. Germline loops: CDR1 SNHLY, CDR2 FYNNEI. Germline trimming cut 10 bases from V and 8 bases from J; bases unmatched to any gene: 5. The CDR3 here is CATRTGDGYTF. The DNA for the CDR3 is TGTGCCACCCGGACAGGGGACGGCTACACCTTC. The full variable domain, completed using reference TRBV2 and TRBJ1-2, is EPEVTQTPSHQVTQMGQEVILRCVPISNHLYFYWYRQILGQKVEFLVSFYNNEISEKSEIFDDQFSVERPDGSNFTLKIRSTKLEDSAMYFCATRTGDGYTFGSGTRLTVV.

This clone was recorded only once. The rearrangement joins TRBV5-1 to TRBJ2-7; 7 nucleotides match TRBD2. The CDR3 is 17 residues long. CDR1 and CDR2 from the germline V gene are SGHRS and YFSETQ. After removal of 0 bases from V and 6 bases from J, the junction contained 15 bases not matched to a gene. The CDR3 region is CASSLGPRGEGGLEQYF. As DNA, the CDR3 is TGCGCCAGCAGCTTGGGCCCCCGAGGGGAGGGAGGGCTCGAGCAGTACTTC.

This chain uses TRBV11-1 with TRBJ2-5, with 9 bases aligning to TRBD2. Germline CDR1 SGHAT, CDR2 FQDESV (reference sequence). This CDR3 is built from 14 residues. With 3 bases clipped from V and 3 bases from J, the junction kept 2 bases outside the gene matches. CDR3 nucleotide sequence: TGTGCCAGCAGCTTTTTAGCGGGAGAAGAGACCCAGTACTTC. It specifies CASSFLAGEETQYF.

The V gene is TRBV2, the J gene TRBJ2-7, with 12 bases lining up with TRBD2. The CDR3 is made up of 14 amino acids. V shed 8 bases and J 0 bases; nucleotides not matched to a gene: 2. Per the germline V gene, CDR1 is SNHLY and CDR2 is FYNNEI. In nucleotides, the CDR3 is TGTGCCAGCGAGACTAGCGGGAGCTCCTACGAGCAGTACTTC. Translating gives CASETSGSSYEQYF.